The 17 T cell receptor beta chains presented below share a single source sample, sequenced in a study of blood T cell repertoires in COVID-19. Using immunoSEQ multiplex PCR, the repertoire was profiled, and TCRdb retains in-frame clones only, with some absent. The sample yields around 320,000 clones, roughly 90% seen once. Sequenced: peripheral blood. The receptors here all came from a woman in her twenties or thirties with COVID-19, enrolled during active disease.

V gene TRBV4-2 combines with J gene TRBJ2-7, with TRBD1 matching over 8 bases. The CDR3 loop spans 17 amino acids. Germline CDR1 reads LGHNA; CDR2 reads YNFKEQ. J lost 7 bases, V lost 4 bases, and 18 bases had no gene match. In DNA, the CDR3 is TGTGCCAGCAGCCCCCCCATCGTAGGTCAGGGGGCTAGAGAGCAGTACTTC. Its protein product is CASSPPIVGQGAREQYF.

The gene calls are TRBV29-1 and TRBJ2-1; 10 positions agree with TRBD1. V dropped 4 bases and J dropped 6; count of bases not matched to a gene: 3. The CDR3 runs to 13 residues. The germline V gene has CDR1 SQVTM and CDR2 ANQGSEA. The CDR3 DNA follows: TGCAGCGTTGGGAGGGACAGGGGCAATGAGCAGTTCTTC. Its protein is CSVGRDRGNEQFF.

V and J are TRBV2 and TRBJ1-5; D is perhaps TRBD1 (5 bases). V was cut by 10 bases and J by 3 bases, with 13 bases left in between. From germline, CDR1 is SNHLY and CDR2 FYNNEI. CDR3 length: 13 amino acids. The DNA of the CDR3 is TGTGCCAACACTAAGGGGCCCAATCAGCCCCAGCATTTT. Translating it yields CANTKGPNQPQHF.

This clone appeared a few times. The CDR3 is CASSLVRGREKLFF. CDR3 bases: TGTGCCAGCAGCTTAGTCAGGGGTCGAGAAAAACTGTTTTTT. V usage is TRBV13 and J usage is TRBJ1-4, with D tentatively TRBD1 (6 bases). Germline CDR1 is PRHDT and CDR2 is FYEKMQ (reference sequence). CDR3 length equals 14 residues. Trimming shortened V by 1 base and J by 8 bases, and 11 bases separated the two germline ends.

The chain recombines TRBV4-1 with TRBJ2-3; 12 bases match TRBD2. The junction had 17 bases not matched to a gene; V was cut back by 4 bases and J by 6 bases. There are 19 residues in the CDR3. The germline V gene has CDR1 MGHRA and CDR2 YSYEKL. Written as DNA, the CDR3 is TGCGCCAGCAGCCCGGGCGCTAGCGGGGGGGCCGGGGTGTATGATACGCAGTATTTT. Translated: CASSPGASGGAGVYDTQYF.

The V call is TRBV5-1, the J call TRBJ1-6, with 7 nucleotides matching TRBD1. V shed 2 bases and J 8 bases; nucleotides not matched to a gene: 7. Germline CDR1 is SGHRS and CDR2 is YFSETQ. The CDR3 contains 15 residues. The DNA for the CDR3 is TGCGCCAGCAGCTTTGGGGGACAGCCTGATTCACCCCTCCACTTT. The encoded protein is CASSFGGQPDSPLHF.

The V gene is TRBV2, the J gene TRBJ2-1, with TRBD1 matching 10 bases. Germline-derived CDR1 and CDR2 are SNHLY and FYNNEI. Trimming cost V 4 bases and J 0 bases; bases outside gene matches: 0. This CDR3 comprises 15 residues. The CDR3 sequence is CASSGTGGSYNEQFF. The CDR3 DNA sequence: TGTGCCAGCAGTGGGACAGGGGGCTCCTACAATGAGCAGTTCTTC.

The chain carries TRBV7-7 and TRBJ2-2, with D possibly TRBD2 on 6 matching bases. V lost 5 bases and J 6 bases, leaving 16 bases between the germline ends. Germline V CDR1 and CDR2: SSHAT, FNYEAQ (reference sequence). The CDR3 is 15 residues long. The DNA of the CDR3 is TGTGCCAGCAGCCCCGACTCCGGAGGGGCCGGGGAGCTGTTTTTT. It translates to CASSPDSGGAGELFF. The whole variable domain, filled in from reference TRBV7-7 and TRBJ2-2, reads GAGVSQSPRYKVTKRGQDVTLRCDPISSHATLYWYQQALGQGPEFLTYFNYEAQPDKSGLPSDRFSAERPEGSISTLTIQRTEQRDSAMYRCASSPDSGGAGELFFGEGSRLTVL.

This chain connects TRBV11-3 to TRBJ2-7, with D possibly TRBD2 on 6 matching bases. Germline CDR1 is SGHNT and CDR2 is YENEEA. The CDR3 runs 14 residues. The V gene lost 5 bases and the J gene lost 0 bases, with 11 bases spanning the gap. CDR3 DNA sequence: TGTGCCAGCAGCCCTGGGAGGAGCTCCTACGAGCAGTACTTC. This codes for CASSPGRSSYEQYF.

This clone appeared a few times. The chain employs TRBV7-9 and TRBJ2-3, with TRBD1 matching over 7 bases. Germline-derived CDR1 and CDR2 are SEHNR and FQNEAQ (reference sequence). This CDR3 is 16 amino acids long. Trimming at V came to 1 base and at J to 3 bases, leaving 7 bases not matched to a gene. CDR3 nucleotide sequence: TGTGCCAGCAGCTTAGTGGGGACAGTCTTTACAGATACGCAGTATTTT. This encodes CASSLVGTVFTDTQYF.

This chain links TRBV19 with TRBJ2-5, with 7 bases matching TRBD2. The ends lost 1 base at V and 5 bases at J; junction bases unmatched: 1. This CDR3 is 13 amino acids long. Germline V gene sequence: CDR1 LNHDA, CDR2 SQIVND (reference sequence). The CDR3 sequence: CASSIVGGETQYF. The CDR3 coding sequence is TGTGCCAGTAGTATAGTCGGGGGGGAGACCCAGTACTTC.

The rearrangement links TRBV3-1 (or the pseudogene TRBV3-2) to TRBJ2-2; weak D call: TRBD2 (5 bases). The length of the CDR3 is 19 residues. Germline CDR1 and CDR2: LGHDT and YNNKEL (reference sequence). V was cut by 10 bases and J by 5 bases, with 32 bases left in between. The CDR3 spells CATGSVVTTTSRETGELFF. The CDR3 nucleotides read TGTGCCACAGGATCCGTGGTGACAACCACCAGTAGGGAGACCGGGGAGCTGTTTTTT.

The chain links TRBV28 to TRBJ2-7; no clear D. V was cut by 2 bases and J by 0 bases, with 11 bases left in between. Looked up from germline, CDR1 is MDHEN and CDR2 is SYDVKM. The CDR3 is 15 residues long. The CDR3, as DNA: TGTGCCAGCAGTTTACCCCACACCAGCTCCTACGAGCAGTACTTC. Its protein product is CASSLPHTSSYEQYF.

This rearrangement joins TRBV24-1 to TRBJ1-5; 7 nucleotides line up with TRBD1. This CDR3 region has 14 residues. Trimming removed 8 bases from V and 4 bases from J; junction bases left unmatched: 7. Looked up from germline, CDR1 is KGHDR and CDR2 is SFDVKD. The DNA for the CDR3 is TGTGCCACCAAACCCTACAGGGGAAATCAGCCCCAGCATTTT. It codes for CATKPYRGNQPQHF.

V usage is TRBV5-1 and J usage is TRBJ1-2; D is perhaps TRBD1 (6 bases). The CDR3 spans 14 residues. The germline gives CDR1 SGHRS, CDR2 YFSETQ. V lost 4 bases, J lost 5 bases, and 15 bases lay in between. The CDR3 is CASSPRTDSYGYTF. The CDR3 DNA follows: TGCGCCAGCAGCCCCCGGACAGATTCATATGGCTACACCTTC.

The chain links TRBV6-5 to TRBJ2-5; TRBD2 might be the D (5 bases). CDR1 MNHEY and CDR2 SVGAGI come from the germline V gene. The V and J ends lost 8 bases and 0 bases respectively, with 10 bases between them. The CDR3 is 13 residues long. Here the CDR3 reads CASHGLYQETQYF. The CDR3 DNA follows: TGTGCCAGCCATGGACTGTACCAAGAGACCCAGTACTTC.

The gene calls are TRBV10-3 and TRBJ2-7; no clear D gene. The CDR3 is 11 residues long. Trimming left V 8 bases short and J 4 bases short, with 9 bases between. In germline, CDR1 is ENHRY, CDR2 SYGVKD. The CDR3 DNA is TGTGCCATCGGCGAGGATTACGAGCAGTACTTC. This translates into CAIGEDYEQYF.